These 14 T cell receptor beta chains originate from one sample sequenced in a study of regulatory T cells in long-lasting Graves disease. Time point reported: newly diagnosed GD, antithyroid drugs for less than 3 months. From PBMCs, RNA was extracted and then used to make the TCR library. Arm-PCR of CDR3 regions and iRepertoire HTBI primers were the basis on which TCR beta libraries were built. TCRdb re-called the multiplex PCR reads with MiXCR, one entry per CDR3 protein. The repertoire holds over 350,000 distinct CDR3 sequences, with approximately 16% as singletons. The same data also went into a second study, on T cells in Graves' hyperthyroidism and ophthalmopathy.

The specimen comprised peripheral blood mononuclear cells (PBMCs), sampled at new diagnosis, from a patient treated with antithyroid drugs. All receptors derive from a woman in her thirties or forties with Graves disease.

This chain connects TRBV5-1 to TRBJ2-1; D unclear. Germline V CDR1 and CDR2: SGHRS, YFSETQ. Trimming removed 6 bases at V and 9 bases at J, with 10 bases between. This CDR3 region has 11 residues. CDR3 coding DNA: TGCGCCAGCAATTGGGGTGGTGAGCAGTTCTTC. Protein sequence: CASNWGGEQFF. Based on the CDR3 plus reference TRBV5-1 and TRBJ2-1, the full variable domain is KAGVTQTPRYLIKTRGQQVTLSCSPISGHRSVSWYQQTPGQGLQFLFEYFSETQRNKGNFPGRFSGRQFSNSRSEMNVSTLELGDSALYLCASNWGGEQFFGPGTRLTVL.

In this sample, this clonotype turned up many times. The chain is built from TRBV28 and TRBJ2-1, with D tentatively TRBD1 or TRBD2 (5 bases each). The CDR3 is made up of 16 amino acids. V lost 7 bases to trimming and J lost 8 bases, with 24 bases between them. Germline loops: CDR1 MDHEN, CDR2 SYDVKM. CDR3 protein: CASIARGDRGVHEQFF. DNA of the CDR3: TGTGCCAGCATTGCCCGAGGGGATAGAGGGGTCCATGAGCAGTTCTTC.

V usage is TRBV14 and J usage is TRBJ1-1; no definite D call. The CDR3 consists of 13 residues. Trimming removed 1 base from V and 8 bases from J, with 11 bases in between. Looked up from germline, CDR1 is SGHDN and CDR2 is FVKESK. The CDR3 region is CASSQGRHLEAFF. The CDR3 DNA sequence: TGTGCCAGCAGCCAAGGACGGCACTTAGAAGCTTTCTTT.

This clonotype showed up many times. This chain connects TRBV3-1 to TRBJ1-3, with 7 nucleotides matching TRBD1. The trim removed 2 bases at V and 4 bases at J, leaving 11 bases unmatched. Germline CDR1 reads LGHDT; CDR2 reads YNNKEL (reference sequence). This CDR3 is 17 amino acids long. CDR3 region: CASSQLRGGTAGNTIYF. The CDR3 region has the DNA TGTGCCAGCAGCCAACTCCGTGGAGGGACAGCAGGAAACACCATATATTTT.

Concerning this clonotype: A much bigger clone sits one base away, suggesting this may be a read error. The V and J genes are TRBV28 and TRBJ2-3; a possible D gene is TRBD2 (6 bases). V was clipped by 6 bases and J by 2 bases, with 15 bases between them. The CDR3 runs 15 residues. Germline values: CDR1 MDHEN, CDR2 SYDVKM. The CDR3 nucleotides are TGTGCCAGCAGCCCCCAGGCGGGGAACACAGATACGCAGTATTTT. Amino acid sequence: CASSPQAGNTDTQYF.

This clonotype was found many times. V gene TRBV28 combines with J gene TRBJ2-4; D call uncertain. There are 16 residues in the CDR3. Trimming shortened V by 3 bases and J by 0 bases, and 12 bases separated the two germline ends. The germline V gene encodes CDR1 MDHEN and CDR2 SYDVKM. Here the CDR3 reads CASSLRHKLAKNIQYF. In DNA form, the CDR3 reads TGTGCCAGCAGTTTGAGGCATAAACTAGCCAAAAACATTCAGTACTTC. Looking up the rest from reference TRBV28 and TRBJ2-4 gives the full variable domain: DVKVTQSSRYLVKRTGEKVFLECVQDMDHENMFWYRQDPGLGLRLIYFSYDVKMKEKGDIPEGYSVSREKKERFSLILESASTNQTSMYLCASSLRHKLAKNIQYFGAGTRLSVL.

This clonotype appeared many times. This sequence joins TRBV7-9 and TRBJ2-2, with 11 bases that match TRBD1. Germline V gene sequence: CDR1 SEHNR, CDR2 FQNEAQ (reference sequence). The length of the CDR3 is 15 residues. Unmatched junction bases numbered 5, after V lost 5 bases and J lost 6 bases. The CDR3 loop is CASSVPGQGAGELFF. CDR3 nucleotide sequence: TGTGCCAGCAGCGTCCCGGGACAGGGGGCCGGGGAGCTGTTTTTT.

The chain carries TRBV28 and TRBJ2-7, with D possibly being TRBD1 (6 bases). This CDR3 region has 13 residues. Per germline, CDR1 MDHEN and CDR2 SYDVKM. The germline V and J ends were trimmed by 6 bases and 0 bases, with 9 bases remaining between them. CDR3 sequence reads: CASRNRVSYEQYF. CDR3 DNA sequence: TGTGCCAGCAGGAACAGGGTCTCCTACGAGCAGTACTTC. The variable domain in full, completed from reference TRBV28 and TRBJ2-7, reads DVKVTQSSRYLVKRTGEKVFLECVQDMDHENMFWYRQDPGLGLRLIYFSYDVKMKEKGDIPEGYSVSREKKERFSLILESASTNQTSMYLCASRNRVSYEQYFGPGTRLTVT.

This clonotype was counted between two and nine times. The V call is TRBV5-1, the J call TRBJ2-3; D possibly matches TRBD1 or TRBD2 (6 bases each). Deletions cut 0 bases from V and 2 bases from J, with 16 bases between. Germline-derived CDR1 and CDR2 are SGHRS and YFSETQ. CDR3 length: 17 residues. The CDR3 coding sequence is TGCGCCAGCAGCTTGGATTTCGGGGGCGGCCCCACAGATACGCAGTATTTT. Amino acids: CASSLDFGGGPTDTQYF.

The V gene is TRBV2, the J gene TRBJ1-2; 11 positions agree with TRBD1. Trimming removed 2 bases from V and 8 bases from J; junction bases left unmatched: 10. The germline gives CDR1 SNHLY, CDR2 FYNNEI. CDR3 length equals 16 residues. CDR3 in DNA: TGTGCCAGCAGTGAAAGCCCCGGACAGGGGGCCTGGGGCTACACCTTC. Its translation: CASSESPGQGAWGYTF.

The J gene is TRBJ2-4, the V gene TRBV5-1; 11 nucleotides match TRBD2. Germline V lookup: CDR1 SGHRS, CDR2 YFSETQ. The V gene end was trimmed by 2 bases and the J gene end by 4 bases; junction bases not matched to a gene: 8. The CDR3 sequence is 17 residues long. CDR3 sequence (DNA): TGCGCCAGCAGCTTCGCGGGACTAGCGGACCATAAAAACATTCAGTACTTC. Its translation is CASSFAGLADHKNIQYF.

The V and J genes are TRBV7-9 and TRBJ2-5; 7 nucleotides agree with TRBD1. Germline-derived CDR1 and CDR2 are SEHNR and FQNEAQ (reference sequence). The CDR3 is 15 amino acids. Trimming took 1 base from V and 1 from J; bases not matched to a gene: 3. As DNA, the CDR3 is TGTGCCAGCAGCTTAGGCAGGGGGATCCAAGAGACCCAGTACTTC. This gives the protein CASSLGRGIQETQYF.

The chain combines TRBV20-1 with TRBJ2-7; TRBD1 aligns across 12 bases. This CDR3 has 15 amino acids. Trimming at V came to 6 bases and at J to 4 bases, leaving 10 bases not matched to a gene. Germline values: CDR1 DFQATT, CDR2 SNEGSKA (reference sequence). In DNA, the CDR3 is TGCAGTGCCCAGGGCCGGGACAGGGGGCTGTACGAGCAGTACTTC. This gives the protein CSAQGRDRGLYEQYF.

This clonotype was counted at least ten times. This rearrangement joins TRBV9 to TRBJ2-1; 9 nucleotides line up with TRBD2. CDR1 and CDR2 from the germline V gene are SGDLS and YYNGEE. The CDR3 loop spans 17 amino acids. V shed 4 bases and J 5 bases; nucleotides not matched to a gene: 13. The CDR3 DNA follows: TGTGCCAGCAGCCGATTGGGTAGCGGGAGTGTCCACAATGAGCAGTTCTTC. Protein sequence: CASSRLGSGSVHNEQFF. Together with reference TRBV9 and TRBJ2-1, the CDR3 gives the full variable domain: DSGVTQTPKHLITATGQRVTLRCSPRSGDLSVYWYQQSLDQGLQFLIQYYNGEERAKGNILERFSAQQFPDLHSELNLSSLELGDSALYFCASSRLGSGSVHNEQFFGPGTRLTVL.